The 16 T cell receptor beta chains in this list originate from one sample, sequenced in a study of blood T cell repertoires in COVID-19. Using immunoSEQ multiplex PCR, the repertoire was profiled, and TCRdb retains in-frame clones only, with some absent. The data show 200,000 to 300,000 clones, 88% seen once. What was sequenced was PBMCs or T cells enriched from blood (not recorded which). These receptors all stem from a woman aged 35 to 49 with acute COVID-19.

The chain couples TRBV24-1 to TRBJ2-4; the match to TRBD1 covers 9 bases. Unmatched junction bases numbered 16, after V lost 5 bases and J lost 0 bases. The CDR3 loop spans 20 amino acids. Germline assignment: CDR1 KGHDR and CDR2 SFDVKD. The CDR3 sequence: CATSGYRDREIKSAKNIQYF. DNA of the CDR3: TGTGCCACCAGTGGTTACCGGGACAGGGAGATTAAGTCAGCCAAAAACATTCAGTACTTC.

V usage is TRBV19 and J usage is TRBJ1-4, with D uncertain. Germline CDR1 LNHDA, CDR2 SQIVND (reference sequence). V shed 3 bases and J shed 9 bases, with 14 bases lying between them. The CDR3 spans 14 residues. DNA of the CDR3: TGTGCCAGTAGTATTGCGGGGAGCCTCCAAAAACTGTTTTTT. Protein product: CASSIAGSLQKLFF.

The J gene is TRBJ2-2, the V gene TRBV19, with TRBD2 identical over 7 bases. CDR3 length: 14 amino acids. The trim removed 5 bases at V and 3 bases at J, leaving 3 bases unmatched. Germline V lookup: CDR1 LNHDA, CDR2 SQIVND (reference sequence). CDR3 loop: CASSWGRDTGELFF. The DNA of the CDR3 is TGTGCCAGTAGTTGGGGGAGGGACACCGGGGAGCTGTTTTTT.

CDR3 amino acids: CASPRQGSTDTQYF. DNA for the CDR3: TGTGCCAGCCCCCGACAGGGAAGCACAGATACGCAGTATTTT. The gene calls are TRBV21-1 and TRBJ2-3; the listed D gene, TRBD1, was not tested against the DNA. TRBV21-1 is designated a pseudogene. The CDR3 covers 14 residues.

The table lists this clone with a count of one. The chain is built from TRBV19 and TRBJ1-1; 8 positions agree with TRBD1. There are 14 residues in the CDR3. In germline, CDR1 is LNHDA, CDR2 SQIVND (reference sequence). V shed 8 bases, J shed 3 bases, and the junction held 8 bases outside the gene matches. For the CDR3, the DNA is TGTGCCAGTTCACGGACAGGGAGGGACACTGAAGCTTTCTTT. Its translation: CASSRTGRDTEAFF.

CDR3 nucleotide sequence: TGTGCCATCAGTGACTCGAGGGGGGGGACACCACCTAATTCACCCCTCCACTTT. This gives the protein CAISDSRGGTPPNSPLHF. V usage is TRBV10-3 and J usage is TRBJ1-6; D possibly corresponds to TRBD1 (6 bases). Trimming removed 3 bases at V and 6 bases at J, with 21 bases between. Looked up from germline, CDR1 is ENHRY and CDR2 is SYGVKD. CDR3 length equals 18 residues.

This clone has only a few counts. The chain recombines TRBV30 with TRBJ1-1, with TRBD1 matching over 7 bases. The CDR3 extends over 14 amino acids. V lost 5 bases, J lost 0 bases, and 6 bases stayed unmatched. Per the germline V gene, CDR1 is GTSNPN and CDR2 is SVGIG (reference sequence). The CDR3 DNA reads TGTGCCTGGCGAAACAGGGGCCTGAACACTGAAGCTTTCTTT. It codes for CAWRNRGLNTEAFF.

This chain uses TRBV7-9 with TRBJ1-2, with 9 bases fitting TRBD1. V shed 1 base, J shed 5 bases, and the junction held 2 bases outside the gene matches. CDR1 is SEHNR, CDR2 FQNEAQ, per germline (reference sequence). The CDR3 runs 14 residues. CDR3 in amino acids: CASSLGTGEYGYTF. CDR3 coding DNA: TGTGCCAGCAGCTTAGGGACAGGGGAATATGGCTACACCTTC.

The chain is built from TRBV4-3 and TRBJ2-7; 8 nucleotides line up with TRBD2. Germline lookup yields CDR1 LGHNA and CDR2 YSLEER. V lost 4 bases, J lost 6 bases, and 5 bases stayed unmatched. This CDR3 spans 13 amino acids. CDR3 nucleotides: TGCGCCAGCAGCCTGAGGGCGGGGGGCGAGCAGTACTTC. Protein: CASSLRAGGEQYF.

The CDR3 region has the DNA TGTGCCAGCAGCGTAGCCGGCGGGGGCTCCTACGAGCAGTACTTC. Protein product: CASSVAGGGSYEQYF. V is TRBV9 and J is TRBJ2-7; 7 bases are shared with TRBD2. This CDR3 has 15 amino acids. Per germline, CDR1 SGDLS and CDR2 YYNGEE. V was clipped by 0 bases and J by 0 bases; unmatched bases: 3.

The rearrangement uses TRBV28 and TRBJ1-1; 11 bases are shared with TRBD1. Looked up from germline, CDR1 is MDHEN and CDR2 is SYDVKM. This CDR3 contains 15 residues. V lost 6 bases and J lost 4; bases outside the gene matches: 7. CDR3 nucleotide sequence: TGTGCCAGCAGCATTCGGGGACAGGGGGGCACTGAAGCTTTCTTT. Amino acids: CASSIRGQGGTEAFF.

This chain's CDR3 is CASSEKSRIGYTF. The CDR3 DNA follows: TGTGCCAGCAGTGAGAAGTCGAGGATCGGCTACACCTTC. The genes are TRBV2 and TRBJ1-2, with D uncertain. V shed 3 bases and J shed 8 bases, with 13 bases lying between them. The CDR3 sequence is 13 residues long. Germline CDR1 is SNHLY and CDR2 is FYNNEI.

This clone was seen only a few times. Here the CDR3 DNA reads TGTGCCAGCAGCCAAGTTTTAGCGGGGGGTGAGCAGTTCTTC. Its translation: CASSQVLAGGEQFF. The chain uses TRBV3-1 (or the pseudogene TRBV3-2) and TRBJ2-1; 10 bases are shared with TRBD2. Germline V gene sequence: CDR1 LGHDT, CDR2 YNNKEL (reference sequence). V shed 1 base, J shed 9 bases, and the junction held 3 bases outside the gene matches. The CDR3 has 14 residues.

The chain links TRBV11-3 to TRBJ1-2, with TRBD1 identical over 10 bases. CDR1 is SGHNT and CDR2 is YENEEA in the germline V gene. Trimming at V came to 5 bases and at J to 1 base, leaving 4 bases not matched to a gene. The length of the CDR3 is 15 residues. The CDR3 DNA follows: TGTGCCAGCAGCCGCGGACAGGGGGGTAACTATGGCTACACCTTC. Its protein product is CASSRGQGGNYGYTF.

V and J are TRBV10-1 and TRBJ2-3; a weak D match, TRBD2 (5 bases). The CDR3 has 15 residues. Germline V gives CDR1 WNHNN, CDR2 SYGVQD (reference sequence). V lost 4 bases and J 3 bases, leaving 14 bases between the germline ends. Here the CDR3 DNA reads TGCGCCAGCAGTGGAGGGTTCTCTGTGACAGATACGCAGTATTTT. Protein: CASSGGFSVTDTQYF.

The CDR3: CAISGGRDSQPQHF. CDR3 in DNA: TGTGCCATCAGTGGGGGCAGGGACAGTCAGCCCCAGCATTTT. This chain joins TRBV10-3 and TRBJ1-5, with 7 bases aligning to TRBD1. J gave up 6 bases and V 4 bases, and 6 bases lay outside the gene matches. Germline CDR1 ENHRY, CDR2 SYGVKD. The CDR3 contains 14 residues.